This T cell receptor beta chain was sequenced for a study of T cells after yellow fever vaccination. In the study overall: SMART-Seq v4 Ultra Low Input handled preparation of low-cell-number fractions.

This clonotype has a count of ten or more. What it binds is not known. Study results and caveats: Detected again after the booster were most primary-vaccination clones, at approximately 96% CD4 and 70% to 90% CD8. The secondary response was weaker, and its peak arrived faster, on day 5 versus 15.

Via MiXCR, TCRdb re-called the 5' RACE reads, giving one row per CDR3 protein. Here the sample spans some 150,000 distinct CDR3 sequences, around 6.3% being singletons. Here the sequenced sample was CD4+ T cells sorted from PBMCs, taken 10 days after the yellow fever booster vaccination. The sequence came from a man aged 25 to 40 who received the YFV17D yellow fever vaccine.

The CDR3 DNA sequence: TGTGCCAGCAGTTTAGGGCAGATCTATGGCTACACCTTC. Its protein is CASSLGQIYGYTF. V is TRBV12-3 or TRBV12-4 and J is TRBJ1-2, with D hard to call. V was shortened by 1 base and J by 4 bases, with 7 bases between the two germline ends. The CDR3 runs to 13 residues.